This T cell receptor (beta chain) derives from a study of read filtering for tumor transcriptome and immune sequencing. At the level of the study: Patients were some 16 male and approximately 14 female, mean age around 67 years, range about 45 to 85.

On this clonotype itself: The antigen is undetermined. Germline and junction disagree at one end, which may indicate a read error.

Study-wide findings and caveats: IR-seq captured clonotypes deeper and more reliably than RNA-seq. Correlation between methods rose after single-read clonotypes were removed.

Germline CDR1 reads SEHNR; CDR2 reads FQNEAQ (reference sequence). The CDR3 contains 15 residues. This library used around 0.4 ug RNA and molecular barcoded adaptors spanning alpha/delta and beta/gamma chains. TCRdb redid the calling of the reads with MiXCR, one entry per CDR3 protein. The data contain 75,000 to 95,000 distinct CDR3 sequences, 20% to 25% of them singletons. The chain recombines TRBV7-9 with TRBJ1-4; 8 bases are a match to TRBD1. The receptor comes from a donor over 35 with multiple myeloma. Sample: a population of CD138-negative cells sorted from bone marrow. DNA for the CDR3: TGTGCCAGCAGCCCCCTGGGACAGGAAAAAGAAAAACTGTATTTT. Its translation: CASSPLGQEKEKLYF.